The rows below give T cell receptor beta chains drawn from one sample of a study of cytomegalovirus exposure and HLA in healthy donors. The repertoire was sequenced with immunoSEQ multiplex PCR; TCRdb's copy has only in-frame clones and lacks some. The profile shows around 99,000 clones, under 90% of them singletons. The sequencing sample was made of PBMCs. Every receptor here comes from a woman younger than 45 in good health and CMV-seronegative. CDR3s include the opening cysteine and the closing phenylalanine or tryptophan. The D gene is left open where the match is weak. Rows give clone size only sometimes, using once, few, many, or a class for an expanded clone.

abundance: few; v_gene: TRBV4-1; j_gene: TRBJ2-2; d_gene: .; CDR3aa: CASSQVNLGVDTGELFF; CDR3nt: TGCGCCAGCAGCCAAGTTAATTTAGGGGTTGACACCGGGGAGCTGTTTTTT
abundance: .; v_gene: TRBV30; j_gene: TRBJ1-2; d_gene: TRBD1; CDR3aa: CAWTRFRQGFYGYTF; CDR3nt: TGTGCCTGGACCCGCTTCCGACAGGGTTTCTATGGCTACACCTTC
abundance: .; v_gene: TRBV5-1; j_gene: TRBJ2-1; d_gene: TRBD2; CDR3aa: CASSLETSGRASAYEQFF; CDR3nt: TGCGCCAGCAGCTTGGAGACTAGCGGGAGGGCCTCGGCTTACGAGCAGTTCTTC
abundance: .; v_gene: TRBV14; j_gene: TRBJ1-4; d_gene: TRBD1; CDR3aa: CASSPSPGQGTPTNEKLFF; CDR3nt: TGTGCCAGCAGCCCTTCTCCGGGACAGGGGACTCCAACTAATGAAAAACTGTTTTTT
abundance: .; v_gene: TRBV5-8; j_gene: TRBJ2-1; d_gene: .; CDR3aa: CASSLNNNEQFF; CDR3nt: TGTGCCAGCAGCTTGAACAACAATGAGCAGTTCTTC
abundance: .; v_gene: TRBV5-6; j_gene: TRBJ2-7; d_gene: .; CDR3aa: CASSFSTTYEQYF; CDR3nt: TGTGCCAGCAGCTTTAGTACCACCTACGAGCAGTACTTC
abundance: .; v_gene: TRBV6-5; j_gene: TRBJ2-7; d_gene: .; CDR3aa: CASSLQGGALDEQYF; CDR3nt: TGTGCCAGCAGCCTGCAGGGCGGGGCGCTTGACGAGCAGTACTTC
abundance: .; v_gene: TRBV11-3; j_gene: TRBJ2-2; d_gene: .; CDR3aa: CASSLDMGGSGTYTGELFF; CDR3nt: TGTGCCAGCAGCTTAGATATGGGAGGTTCGGGGACCTACACCGGGGAGCTGTTTTTT
abundance: .; v_gene: TRBV7-3; j_gene: TRBJ1-1; d_gene: .; CDR3aa: CASSLSAGTEAFF; CDR3nt: TGTGCCAGCAGCTTATCGGCAGGGACTGAAGCTTTCTTT
abundance: .; v_gene: TRBV10-1; j_gene: TRBJ2-2; d_gene: TRBD1; CDR3aa: CASRGQGGNTGELFF; CDR3nt: TGCGCCAGCAGGGGACAGGGGGGGAACACCGGGGAGCTGTTTTTT
abundance: .; v_gene: TRBV5-1; j_gene: TRBJ2-3; d_gene: .; CDR3aa: CASHEADSTDTQYF; CDR3nt: TGCGCCAGTCATGAGGCAGATAGCACAGATACGCAGTATTTT
abundance: .; v_gene: TRBV18; j_gene: TRBJ2-1; d_gene: .; CDR3aa: CASSPTGRNEQFF; CDR3nt: TGTGCCAGCTCACCGACTGGTAGGAATGAGCAGTTCTTC
abundance: .; v_gene: TRBV9; j_gene: TRBJ1-1; d_gene: .; CDR3aa: CASSVTANTEAFF; CDR3nt: TGTGCCAGCAGCGTAACAGCGAACACTGAAGCTTTCTTT
abundance: .; v_gene: TRBV19; j_gene: TRBJ2-3; d_gene: .; CDR3aa: CASSIVGPSTDTQYF; CDR3nt: TGTGCCAGTAGTATAGTTGGGCCTAGCACAGATACGCAGTATTTT
abundance: .; v_gene: TRBV5-1; j_gene: TRBJ2-3; d_gene: TRBD2; CDR3aa: CASSFGLAGTDTQYF; CDR3nt: TGCGCCAGCAGCTTTGGACTAGCGGGAACAGATACGCAGTATTTT
abundance: .; v_gene: TRBV19; j_gene: TRBJ2-2; d_gene: .; CDR3aa: CASVYGGGGELFF; CDR3nt: TGTGCCAGTGTTTATGGGGGCGGAGGGGAGCTGTTTTTT
abundance: .; v_gene: TRBV2; j_gene: TRBJ2-7; d_gene: TRBD2; CDR3aa: CASRETSGAYEQYF; CDR3nt: TGTGCCAGCAGGGAGACTAGCGGGGCCTACGAGCAGTACTTC
abundance: .; v_gene: TRBV20-1; j_gene: TRBJ2-1; d_gene: .; CDR3aa: CSARLVNEQFF; CDR3nt: TGCAGTGCTAGACTAGTTAATGAGCAGTTCTTC
abundance: .; v_gene: TRBV11-2; j_gene: TRBJ2-2; d_gene: TRBD2; CDR3aa: CASSLVAGDLTGELFF; CDR3nt: TGTGCCAGCAGCTTAGTAGCGGGAGACCTCACCGGGGAGCTGTTTTTT
abundance: .; v_gene: TRBV6-1; j_gene: TRBJ2-3; d_gene: .; CDR3aa: CASRVAGTDTQYF; CDR3nt: TGTGCCAGCAGGGTGGCAGGTACAGATACGCAGTATTTT
abundance: few; v_gene: TRBV19; j_gene: TRBJ1-2; d_gene: .; CDR3aa: CASRQNRVGSNYGYTF; CDR3nt: TGTGCCAGTAGACAAAACAGGGTTGGATCTAACTATGGCTACACCTTC
abundance: .; v_gene: TRBV15; j_gene: TRBJ1-1; d_gene: .; CDR3aa: CATSKDRTEAFF; CDR3nt: TGTGCCACCAGCAAAGACAGGACTGAAGCTTTCTTT
abundance: .; v_gene: TRBV18; j_gene: TRBJ1-2; d_gene: .; CDR3aa: CASSANRDGYTF; CDR3nt: TGTGCCAGCTCAGCAAACAGGGATGGCTACACCTTC
abundance: .; v_gene: TRBV29-1; j_gene: TRBJ2-7; d_gene: TRBD2; CDR3aa: CSVVASGRGSPLEQYF; CDR3nt: TGCAGCGTTGTGGCTAGCGGGAGGGGATCGCCTCTCGAGCAGTACTTC
abundance: .; v_gene: TRBV27; j_gene: TRBJ2-1; d_gene: .; CDR3aa: CASSLRFVAASSYNEQLF; CDR3nt: TGTGCCAGCAGTTTGAGGTTTGTGGCGGCTAGCTCCTACAATGAGCAGCTCTTC